This T cell receptor beta chain was recorded in a study of cytomegalovirus exposure and HLA in healthy donors. Study information: One earlier analysis, a look at 180 million or so T cells, found approximately 120 million unique TCR beta sequences.

Study-level findings and limits: Data from an earlier analysis indicated that most TCR beta V segments were productive either about 87% or about 30% of the time. Across donors, sequencing depth was assumed by presence/absence analyses to be roughly uniform.

CDR1 is SGHTA and CDR2 is FQGTGA in the germline V gene. The CDR3 covers 13 residues. Trimming took 2 bases from V and 4 from J, leaving 9 bases between them. The PCR contained 60 Vbeta and 13 Jbeta primers. TCRdb keeps only in-frame clones here, not all; method: immunoSEQ multiplex PCR. The sample has 250,000 or so clones; approximately 87% are singletons. At sampling all donors were nominally healthy, likely with unrecorded immune exposures. A word on this clone: The antigen remains undetermined.

This TCR was recovered from a human donor in good health. Sequenced material: PBMCs. This rearrangement joins TRBV7-3 to TRBJ2-7; D is perhaps TRBD1 (5 bases). The CDR3: CASSLGAGYEQYF. CDR3 in DNA: TGTGCCAGCAGCTTAGGGGCAGGATACGAGCAGTACTTC.